This T cell receptor (beta chain) came from a study of T cells expressing NK-cell markers. Study information: The study drew TCR beta repertoires from sorted CD3+CD56+NKG2C+, CD3+CD56+NKG2C- and CD3+CD56-NKG2C+ T cells.

Reanalyzing the 5' RACE reads, TCRdb keeps one entry per CDR3 protein, without DNA. This sample's table has some 410,000 distinct CDR3 sequences. As regards this clonotype: Its specificity is unknown.

The CDR3 consists of 15 residues. Regarding the study as a whole: Leadership of the CD3+CD56-NKG2C+ fraction also belonged to these clonotypes in several donors. It was still unclear whether expanded NKG2C+ T cell clones were HCMV specific. Top CD8+ clonotypes included the dominant CD3+CD56+NKG2C+ clonotypes in 5 or 6 donors.

Sequencing was performed on blood T cells: a sorted CD56 or NKG2C T cell subset, CD4+ or CD8+ T cells, or bulk PBMC T cells (not recorded which). The source is a woman between 18 and 70 years old in good health. The chain employs TRBV21-1 and TRBJ2-1. TRBV21-1 is marked as a pseudogene. The CDR3 sequence: CASSKGPGAYSEQFF.